Listed below are T cell receptor beta chains from one sample, sequenced in a study of blood T cell repertoires in COVID-19. The repertoire was sequenced with immunoSEQ multiplex PCR; TCRdb's copy has only in-frame clones and lacks some. This sample yields 100,000 to 110,000 clones, of which 85% to 90% are seen a single time; 9.5% to 15% belongs to the top ten. Sample: peripheral blood. Every receptor here comes from a human donor in a cohort sampled during active COVID-19. The CDR3 runs from the conserved cysteine through the conserved F or W. A D gene is named only where the DNA matches it firmly. The size of a clone is reported for some rows only, either as once, few or many, or as a class for expanded clones.

D gene,V gene,clone size,J gene,CDR3 protein,CDR3 DNA
TRBD1,TRBV5-1,-,TRBJ2-7,CASSSTGQGQYEQYF,TGCGCCAGCAGCTCGACCGGACAGGGGCAGTACGAGCAGTACTTC
TRBD1,TRBV6-2/TRBV6-3,-,TRBJ1-2,CASSPGTVSGYTF,TGTGCCAGCAGCCCCGGGACAGTTTCTGGCTACACCTTC
-,TRBV4-3,-,TRBJ2-3,CASSQSGQLGTQYF,TGCGCCAGCAGCCAGAGTGGACAGCTTGGTACGCAGTATTTT
-,TRBV4-3,-,TRBJ2-5,CASSQDPWEQGGTQYF,TGCGCCAGCAGCCAAGATCCTTGGGAACAGGGCGGGACCCAGTACTTC
-,TRBV6-2/TRBV6-3,-,TRBJ2-7,CASSYGRGLYEQYF,TGTGCCAGCAGTTACGGGAGAGGGCTCTACGAGCAGTACTTC
-,TRBV12-5,-,TRBJ1-6,CASGLWGGYNSPLHF,TGTGCTAGTGGTTTATGGGGGGGGTATAATTCACCCCTCCACTTT
-,TRBV9,-,TRBJ2-1,CASSVVTAATLDEQFF,TGTGCCAGCAGCGTAGTAACAGCAGCAACTCTGGATGAGCAGTTCTTC
TRBD2,TRBV7-6,-,TRBJ2-4,CASSLSGGAPKNIQYF,TGTGCCAGCAGCTTATCGGGGGGGGCTCCCAAAAACATTCAGTACTTC
-,TRBV12-5,-,TRBJ2-7,CASGSTRGYEQYF,TGTGCTAGTGGTTCAACCAGGGGTTACGAGCAGTACTTC
-,TRBV18,-,TRBJ2-3,CASSPQAQGFQYF,TGTGCCAGCTCACCGCAGGCCCAGGGGTTTCAGTATTTT
-,TRBV2,-,TRBJ2-7,CASRGGSYEQYF,TGTGCCAGCAGGGGGGGCTCCTACGAGCAGTACTTC
-,TRBV7-2,-,TRBJ2-7,CASSLVWQGNEQYF,TGTGCCAGCAGCTTAGTATGGCAGGGGAATGAGCAGTACTTC
-,TRBV12-5,-,TRBJ2-1,CASGLDLLPGVQFF,TGTGCTAGTGGTTTGGACCTACTCCCCGGGGTGCAGTTCTTC
TRBD1,TRBV9,-,TRBJ1-3,CASSVEGQGYGNTIYF,TGTGCCAGCAGCGTAGAGGGACAGGGTTACGGAAACACCATATATTTT
-,TRBV2,-,TRBJ1-1,CASTVYTEAFF,TGTGCCAGCACTGTTTACACTGAAGCTTTCTTT
-,TRBV7-2,-,TRBJ1-6,CASSLRRQTNSPLHF,TGTGCCAGCAGCTTGAGGAGGCAGACTAATTCACCCCTCCACTTT
-,TRBV30,-,TRBJ2-1,CAWSVVRSLYNEQFF,TGTGCCTGGAGTGTTGTGAGGTCCTTATACAATGAGCAGTTCTTC
TRBD1,TRBV6-2/TRBV6-3,-,TRBJ2-6,CASSRRGTGELSGANVLTF,TGTGCCAGCAGCCGAAGAGGGACAGGGGAGTTATCGGGGGCCAACGTCCTGACTTTC
-,TRBV24-1,-,TRBJ2-2,CATSDSGLNTGELFF,TGTGCCACCAGTGACTCGGGACTTAACACCGGGGAGCTGTTTTTT
TRBD1,TRBV6-2/TRBV6-3,-,TRBJ2-7,CASSWPGTGGGEQYF,TGTGCCAGCAGTTGGCCCGGGACAGGCGGAGGCGAGCAGTACTTC
-,TRBV7-4,-,TRBJ2-2,CASSQGQPNTGELFF,TGTGCCAGCAGTCAAGGACAGCCGAACACCGGGGAGCTGTTTTTT
TRBD1,TRBV7-2,-,TRBJ2-3,CASSRGQGGTDTQYF,TGTGCCAGCAGCCGCGGACAGGGCGGCACAGATACGCAGTATTTT
TRBD2,TRBV29-1,-,TRBJ2-1,CSVEGGGLAGVNEQFF,TGCAGCGTTGAGGGGGGGGGACTAGCGGGAGTCAATGAGCAGTTCTTC
-,TRBV9,-,TRBJ2-2,CASSAAGFPGELFF,TGTGCCAGCAGCGCGGCAGGGTTCCCCGGGGAGCTGTTTTTT
TRBD2,TRBV7-2,-,TRBJ2-3,CASSLVVAGDTQYF,TGTGCCAGCAGCTTAGTCGTAGCGGGAGATACGCAGTATTTT
TRBD1,TRBV27,few,TRBJ2-7,CASSLYGQGIIRGYEQYF,TGTGCCAGCAGTTTATACGGACAGGGAATCATCCGCGGCTACGAGCAGTACTTC
-,TRBV18,-,TRBJ2-5,CASSPRAGGQETQYF,TGTGCCAGCTCACCACGCGCAGGAGGGCAAGAGACCCAGTACTTC
-,TRBV10-3,-,TRBJ2-5,CAISGPSETQYF,TGTGCCATCTCCGGTCCTTCCGAGACCCAGTACTTC
TRBD2,TRBV11-2,-,TRBJ2-7,CAGNQGGRPIEQYF,TGTGCAGGGAATCAAGGCGGGAGACCTATCGAGCAGTACTTC
TRBD1,TRBV3-1/TRBV3-2,-,TRBJ2-7,CASRGQGRFEQYF,TGTGCCAGCCGGGGACAGGGAAGGTTCGAGCAGTACTTC
-,TRBV4-1,-,TRBJ1-3,CASSQGESLSGNTIYF,TGCGCCAGCAGCCAAGGGGAGAGTCTCTCTGGAAACACCATATATTTT
TRBD2,TRBV19,-,TRBJ2-1,CASSISGLAPYNEQFF,TGTGCCAGTAGTATCTCGGGACTAGCGCCCTACAATGAGCAGTTCTTC
-,TRBV2,once,TRBJ2-7,CASSGQVRSYEQYF,TGTGCCAGCAGCGGTCAAGTGCGCTCCTACGAGCAGTACTTC
TRBD1,TRBV29-1,-,TRBJ1-5,CSVAGTDLNQPQHF,TGCAGCGTAGCTGGGACAGACCTCAATCAGCCCCAGCATTTT
TRBD1,TRBV28,-,TRBJ1-4,CASTNGDRGRLNEKLFF,TGTGCCAGCACCAATGGTGACAGGGGGAGGCTTAATGAAAAACTGTTTTTT
-,TRBV6-5,-,TRBJ1-2,CASRRDTVIYGYTF,TGTGCCAGCAGAAGGGACACCGTGATCTATGGCTACACCTTC
-,TRBV29-1,-,TRBJ1-4,CSCRGWGEKLFF,TGCAGCTGTAGGGGTTGGGGCGAAAAACTGTTTTTT